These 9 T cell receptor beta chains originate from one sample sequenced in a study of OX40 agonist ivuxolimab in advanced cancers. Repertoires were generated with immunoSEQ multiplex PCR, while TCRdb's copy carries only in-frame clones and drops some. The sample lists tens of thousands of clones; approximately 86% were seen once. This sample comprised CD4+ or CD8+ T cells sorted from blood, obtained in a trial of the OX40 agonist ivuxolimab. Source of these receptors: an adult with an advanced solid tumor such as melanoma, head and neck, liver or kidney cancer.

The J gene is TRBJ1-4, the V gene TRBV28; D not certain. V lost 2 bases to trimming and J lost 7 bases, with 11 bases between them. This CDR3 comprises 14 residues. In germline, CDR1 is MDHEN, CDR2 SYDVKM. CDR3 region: CASSLREIGEKLFF. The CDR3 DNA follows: TGTGCCAGCAGTTTAAGGGAGATAGGTGAAAAACTGTTTTTT.

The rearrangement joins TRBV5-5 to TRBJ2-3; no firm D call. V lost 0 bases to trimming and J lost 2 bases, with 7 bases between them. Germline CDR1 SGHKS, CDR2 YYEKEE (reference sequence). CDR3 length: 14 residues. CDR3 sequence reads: CASSLDADTDTQYF. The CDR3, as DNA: TGTGCCAGCAGCTTGGACGCAGACACAGATACGCAGTATTTT. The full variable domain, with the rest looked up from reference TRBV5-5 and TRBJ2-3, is DAGVTQSPTHLIKTRGQQVTLRCSPISGHKSVSWYQQVLGQGPQFIFQYYEKEERGRGNFPDRFSARQFPNYSSELNVNALLLGDSALYLCASSLDADTDTQYFGPGTRLTVL.

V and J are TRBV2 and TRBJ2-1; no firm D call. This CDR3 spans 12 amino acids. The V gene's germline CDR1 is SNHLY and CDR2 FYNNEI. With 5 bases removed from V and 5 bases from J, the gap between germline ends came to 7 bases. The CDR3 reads CASSFLNNEQFF. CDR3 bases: TGTGCCAGCAGTTTTCTGAACAATGAGCAGTTCTTC. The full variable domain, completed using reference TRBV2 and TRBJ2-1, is EPEVTQTPSHQVTQMGQEVILRCVPISNHLYFYWYRQILGQKVEFLVSFYNNEISEKSEIFDDQFSVERPDGSNFTLKIRSTKLEDSAMYFCASSFLNNEQFFGPGTRLTVL.

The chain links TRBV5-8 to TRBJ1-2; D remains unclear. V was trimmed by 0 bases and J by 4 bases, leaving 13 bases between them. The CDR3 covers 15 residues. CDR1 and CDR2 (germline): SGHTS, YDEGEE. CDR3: CASSLGPHVLYGYTF. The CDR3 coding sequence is TGTGCCAGCAGCTTGGGCCCCCATGTACTCTATGGCTACACCTTC.

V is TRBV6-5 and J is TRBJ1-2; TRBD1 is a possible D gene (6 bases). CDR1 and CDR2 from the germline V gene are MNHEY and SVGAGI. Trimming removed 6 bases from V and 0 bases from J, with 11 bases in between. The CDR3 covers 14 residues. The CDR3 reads CASRRGQTNYGYTF. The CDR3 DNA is TGTGCCAGCAGACGTGGACAGACTAACTATGGCTACACCTTC.

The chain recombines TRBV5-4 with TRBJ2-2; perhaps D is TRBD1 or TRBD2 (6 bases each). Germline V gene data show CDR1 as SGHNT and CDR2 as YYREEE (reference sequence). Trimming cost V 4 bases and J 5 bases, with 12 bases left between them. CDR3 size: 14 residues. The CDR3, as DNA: TGTGCCAGCAGCCCCCGAGGGGGGACCGGGGAGCTGTTTTTT. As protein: CASSPRGGTGELFF.

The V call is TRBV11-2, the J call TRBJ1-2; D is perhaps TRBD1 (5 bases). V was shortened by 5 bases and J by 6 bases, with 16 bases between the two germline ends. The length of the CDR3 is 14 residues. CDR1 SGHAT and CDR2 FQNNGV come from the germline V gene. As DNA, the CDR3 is TGTGCCAGCAGCCTTAACATAGGGACTGATGGCTACACCTTC. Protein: CASSLNIGTDGYTF.

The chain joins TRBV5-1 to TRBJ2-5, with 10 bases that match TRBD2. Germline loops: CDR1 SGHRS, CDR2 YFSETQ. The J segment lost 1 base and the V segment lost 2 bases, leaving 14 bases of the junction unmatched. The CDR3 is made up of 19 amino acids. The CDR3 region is CASSFMGLAGDPFQETQYF. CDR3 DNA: TGCGCCAGCAGCTTTATGGGGCTAGCGGGGGACCCGTTCCAAGAGACCCAGTACTTC. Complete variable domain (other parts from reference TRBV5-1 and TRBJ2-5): KAGVTQTPRYLIKTRGQQVTLSCSPISGHRSVSWYQQTPGQGLQFLFEYFSETQRNKGNFPGRFSGRQFSNSRSEMNVSTLELGDSALYLCASSFMGLAGDPFQETQYFGPGTRLLVL.

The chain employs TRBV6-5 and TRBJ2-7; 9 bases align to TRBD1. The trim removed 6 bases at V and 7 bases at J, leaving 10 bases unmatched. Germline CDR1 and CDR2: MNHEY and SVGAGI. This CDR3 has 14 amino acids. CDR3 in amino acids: CASRDRDRGREQYF. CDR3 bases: TGTGCCAGCAGGGACCGAGACAGGGGGAGAGAGCAGTACTTC.